The entry below describes one T cell receptor (beta chain). There are 15 residues in the CDR3. Trimming cost V 5 bases and J 2 bases; bases outside gene matches: 5. Germline V gene lookup returns CDR1 MNHEY and CDR2 SVGAGI. This sample is part of a study of PD-L1 blockade in urothelial cancer. The overall study: Male sex and bladder-origin urothelial cancer were recorded for twenty-five of 29 patients. Researchers looked at the blood 3 weeks (second dose) and 6 weeks after treatment began. Prior chemotherapy ranged from 0 to 3 regimens per patient.

PCRs were each spiked with synthetic TCR analog templates. Sequencing used immunoSEQ multiplex PCR; TCRdb keeps in-frame clones, though not all of them. The sample carries about 30,000 clones, 80% to 90% recorded once. The chain joins TRBV6-5 to TRBJ2-5; TRBD2 matches 10 bases. The specimen comprised PBMCs, sampled around atezolizumab (anti-PD-L1) treatment. The TCR originated in a man aged 50 to 59 with urothelial cancer. CDR3 in DNA: TGTGCCAGCAGTCGCTGGACTAGCGGTCAAGAGACCCAGTACTTC. Residues: CASSRWTSGQETQYF.